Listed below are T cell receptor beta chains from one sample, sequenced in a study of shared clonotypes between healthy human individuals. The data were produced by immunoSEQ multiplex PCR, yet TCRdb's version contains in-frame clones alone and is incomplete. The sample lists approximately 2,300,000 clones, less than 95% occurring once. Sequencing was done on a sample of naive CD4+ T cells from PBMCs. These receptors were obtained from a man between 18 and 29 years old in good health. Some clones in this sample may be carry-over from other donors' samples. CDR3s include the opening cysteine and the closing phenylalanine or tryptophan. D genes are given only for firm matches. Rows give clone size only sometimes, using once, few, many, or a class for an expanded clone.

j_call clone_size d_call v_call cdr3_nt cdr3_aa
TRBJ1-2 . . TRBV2 TGTGCCAGCATCAGAGCGGGGGGCTATGGCTACACCTTC CASIRAGGYGYTF
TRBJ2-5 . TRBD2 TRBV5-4 TGTGCCAGCAGCCTGGTGCTAGCGGGACAAGAGACCCAGTACTTC CASSLVLAGQETQYF
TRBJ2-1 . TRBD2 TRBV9 TGTGCCAGCAGTCCTACCGGGACTAGCGGGGGATACAATGAGCAGTTCTTC CASSPTGTSGGYNEQFF
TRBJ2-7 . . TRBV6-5 TGTGCCAGCAGTTATTTGCGAGTGAACCCCTACGAGCAGTACTTC CASSYLRVNPYEQYF
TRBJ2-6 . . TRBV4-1 TGCGCCAGCAGCCAAGTTCCGGGGGCGACTGGGGCCAACGTCCTGACTTTC CASSQVPGATGANVLTF
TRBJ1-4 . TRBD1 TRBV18 TGTGCCAGCAGAGGGACAGGGCTTAATGAAAAACTGTTTTTT CASRGTGLNEKLFF
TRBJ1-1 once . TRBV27 TGTGCCAGCAGTTTCAGCCGATATAGTGACACTGAAGCTTTCTTT CASSFSRYSDTEAFF
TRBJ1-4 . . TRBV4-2 TGTGCCAGCAGCCAGGGTGGAGGGCTGGAAAAACTGTTTTTT CASSQGGGLEKLFF
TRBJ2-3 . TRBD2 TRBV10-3 TGTGCCATCCGGACTAGCGGGAGTACAGATACGCAGTATTTT CAIRTSGSTDTQYF
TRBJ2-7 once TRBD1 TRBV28 TGTGCCAGCAGTCCCACAGGGACAGGGCCCTACGAGCAGTACTTC CASSPTGTGPYEQYF
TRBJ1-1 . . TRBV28 TGTGCCAGCAGTTTATCACAGGTGAACACTGAAGCTTTCTTT CASSLSQVNTEAFF
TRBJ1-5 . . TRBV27 TGTGCCAGCAGTTTTCTGGGGCAGGGGACTCAGCCCCAGCATTTT CASSFLGQGTQPQHF
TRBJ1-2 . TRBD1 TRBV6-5 TGTGCCAGCAGTATGGGACAGGGAACTGGCTACACCTTC CASSMGQGTGYTF
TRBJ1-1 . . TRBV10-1 TGCGCCAGCAGTGAGTCTCGGGGCGCTGAAGCTTTCTTT CASSESRGAEAFF
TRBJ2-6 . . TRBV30 TGTGCCTGGAGCGGACAGTTTGGGGCCAACGTCCTGACTTTC CAWSGQFGANVLTF
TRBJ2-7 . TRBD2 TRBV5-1 TGCGCCAGCAGCACGCTAGCGGGAGTGGAGTCCTACGAGCAGTACTTC CASSTLAGVESYEQYF
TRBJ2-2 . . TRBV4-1 TGCGCCAGCAGCCAAGGGAATTCGGGGGACACCGGGGAGCTGTTTTTT CASSQGNSGDTGELFF
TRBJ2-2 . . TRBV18 TGTGCCAGCTCCGAAGGGACCGCCGGGCGGATGTTTTTT CASSEGTAGRMFF
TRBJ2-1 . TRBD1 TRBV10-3 TGTGCCATCAAACGGACAGGGGCTATCTACAATGAGCAGTTCTTC CAIKRTGAIYNEQFF
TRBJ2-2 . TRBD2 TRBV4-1 TGCGCCAGCAGCCAAGACAGCTGGACTAGCGGATCGAACACCGGGGAGCTGTTTTTT CASSQDSWTSGSNTGELFF
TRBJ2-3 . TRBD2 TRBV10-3 TGTGCCATCACCGGACTAGCGGGAGATGATGATACGCAGTATTTT CAITGLAGDDDTQYF
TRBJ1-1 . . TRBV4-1 TGCGCCAGCAGGAGAGGGCAGGAGAACACTGAAGCTTTCTTT CASRRGQENTEAFF
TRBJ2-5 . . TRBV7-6 TGTGCCAGCAGCTTTTACGCGGGATACCAAGAGACCCAGTACTTC CASSFYAGYQETQYF
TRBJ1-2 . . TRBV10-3 TGTGCCATCAATCGCAACATAGGGGCTGACTATGGCTACACCTTC CAINRNIGADYGYTF
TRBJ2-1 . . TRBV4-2 TGTGCCAGCAGCCAAGGGGGCCCCGCCCGGGAGGAGCAGTTCTTC CASSQGGPAREEQFF
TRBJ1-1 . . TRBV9 TGTGCCAGCAGCGGGGACATTAACACTGAAGCTTTCTTT CASSGDINTEAFF
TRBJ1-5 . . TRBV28 TGTGCCAGCTTTTTGGGCAGGGGAATTTATAGCAATCAGCCCCAGCATTTT CASFLGRGIYSNQPQHF
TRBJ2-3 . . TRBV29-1 TGCAGCGTTGCTGGGCAGCTGAGTGCAGATACGCAGTATTTT CSVAGQLSADTQYF
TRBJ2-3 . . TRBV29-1 TGCAGCGTTGCCCCGGACAACACAGATACGCAGTATTTT CSVAPDNTDTQYF
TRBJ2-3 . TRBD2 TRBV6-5 TGTGCCACTCGGTTTGGGACTATCCTCGATACGCAGTATTTT CATRFGTILDTQYF
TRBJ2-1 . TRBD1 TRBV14 TGTGCCAGCAGCCTGAGGGACAGGGGTTTCGATGAGCAGTTCTTC CASSLRDRGFDEQFF
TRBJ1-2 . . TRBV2 TGTGCCAGCACACGGGACACTAACAACTATGGCTACACCTTC CASTRDTNNYGYTF
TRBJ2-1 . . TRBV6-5 TGTGCCAGCAGGAGAAGCGGATACAATGAGCAGTTCTTC CASRRSGYNEQFF
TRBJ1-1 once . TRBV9 TGTGCCAGCAGCGTAGGGTCAGGGAACACTGAAGCTTTCTTT CASSVGSGNTEAFF
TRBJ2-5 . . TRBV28 TGTGCCAGCAGTTTATTGGGAGAGAACCAAGAGACCCAGTACTTC CASSLLGENQETQYF
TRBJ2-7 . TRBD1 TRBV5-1 TGCGCCAGCTCGAACCCAGGGACAGGGACCTACGAGCAGTACTTC CASSNPGTGTYEQYF
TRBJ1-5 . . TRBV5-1 TGCGCCAGCAGCTTGGGTTCCCCAGGTGGCAATCAGCCCCAGCATTTT CASSLGSPGGNQPQHF
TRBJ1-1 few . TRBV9 TGTGCCAGCAGCGTAGCTTTGGGGGCAGGCACTGAAGCTTTCTTT CASSVALGAGTEAFF
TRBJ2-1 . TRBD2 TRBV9 TGTGCCAGCAGCCTTATAGCGGGTGAGCAGTTCTTC CASSLIAGEQFF
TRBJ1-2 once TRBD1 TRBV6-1 TGTGCCAGCCTAAAGACAGGGTCGGGTAACTATGGCTACACCTTC CASLKTGSGNYGYTF
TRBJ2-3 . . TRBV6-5 TGTGCCAGCAGGGGGGGAGCCGATACGCAGTATTTT CASRGGADTQYF
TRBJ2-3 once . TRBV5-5 TGTGCCAGCAGCTTGCTCAGGGCCGCAGATACGCAGTATTTT CASSLLRAADTQYF
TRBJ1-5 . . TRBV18 TGTGCCAGCTCACCGATATCAAGGGGGGGCAATCAGCCCCAGCATTTT CASSPISRGGNQPQHF
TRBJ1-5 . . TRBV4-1 TGCGCCAGCAGTCGCTTCGGGGGGCGGGATGGGCCCCAGCATTTT CASSRFGGRDGPQHF
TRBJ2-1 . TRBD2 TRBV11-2 TGTGCCAGCAGCCGACCCACTAGCGGGCTACGATACAATGAGCAGTTCTTC CASSRPTSGLRYNEQFF
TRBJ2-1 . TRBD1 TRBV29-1 TGCAGCGTTTGGGGACAGGGGGGGAATGAGCAGTTCTTC CSVWGQGGNEQFF
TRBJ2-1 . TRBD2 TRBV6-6 TGTGCCAGCAGTCCAACTAGCGGGGAGCAGTTCTTC CASSPTSGEQFF
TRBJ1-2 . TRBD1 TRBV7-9 TGTGCCAGCAGCTCGGGACAGGACACTAACTATGGCTACACCTTC CASSSGQDTNYGYTF
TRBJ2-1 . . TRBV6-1 TGTGCCAGCAGTGAAGGTTGGGCTACCCTCTCCTACAATGAGCAGTTCTTC CASSEGWATLSYNEQFF
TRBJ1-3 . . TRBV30 TGTGCCTGGAATCCGAGTGGGGGGTTCTATGGAAACACCATATATTTT CAWNPSGGFYGNTIYF
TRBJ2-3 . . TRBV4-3 TGCGCCAGCAGCCAAGACGGCTTCACAGATACGCAGTATTTT CASSQDGFTDTQYF
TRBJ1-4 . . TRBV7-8 TGTGCCAGCAGCTTACCTCGAGTGGGCCGTAATGAAAAACTGTTTTTT CASSLPRVGRNEKLFF
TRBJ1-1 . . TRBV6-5 TGTGCCAGCAGCAGGGGCGAGGGGACTGAAGCTTTCTTT CASSRGEGTEAFF
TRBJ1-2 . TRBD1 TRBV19 TGTGCCAGTAGACCACTACGGGACAGTGACGACTACACCTTC CASRPLRDSDDYTF
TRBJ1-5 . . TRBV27 TGTGCCAGCAGTTTCCAGGGGACTCAGCCCCAGCATTTT CASSFQGTQPQHF
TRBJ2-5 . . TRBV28 TGTGCCAGCAGTTTCGTGACTGTAACCCAAGAGACCCAGTACTTC CASSFVTVTQETQYF
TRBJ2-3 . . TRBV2 TGTGCCAGCAGTGAAGAGGGGGGTGGAGATACGCAGTATTTT CASSEEGGGDTQYF
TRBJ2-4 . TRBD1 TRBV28 TGTGCCAGCAGTGTAGCCGGGACAGGGAAAAACATTCAGTACTTC CASSVAGTGKNIQYF
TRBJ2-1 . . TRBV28 TGTGCCAGCAGTTCCCCCATGGAGGGTGAGCAGTTCTTC CASSSPMEGEQFF